This T cell receptor beta chain was recovered during a study of blood T cell dynamics during melanoma immunotherapy. Germline assignment: CDR1 MGHRA and CDR2 YSYEKL. This CDR3 has 19 residues. The V gene end was trimmed by 0 bases and the J gene end by 3 bases; junction bases not matched to a gene: 9. Concerning this clone itself: Its antigen is currently unknown.

Sample time point: week 3, after first cycle of checkpoint inhibitor. Prior systemic cancer therapy, immunosuppressant use and other active malignancies excluded patients. General study findings and limits: It remained unknown if the driving T cell clones were melanoma-specific.

Here immunoSEQ multiplex PCR was the method, and the copy in TCRdb shows in-frame clones only, minus some. The sample lists about 12,000 clones, 88% occurring once. The J gene is TRBJ2-3, the V gene TRBV4-1, with 13 bases lining up with TRBD2. The origin of this receptor is a human donor with melanoma. The sequences come from blood, collected from a patient treated with checkpoint blockade. CDR3 nucleotides: TGCGCCAGCAGCCAAGATACCCCCTGGACTAGCGGGAGAACAGATACGCAGTATTTT. This translates into CASSQDTPWTSGRTDTQYF.